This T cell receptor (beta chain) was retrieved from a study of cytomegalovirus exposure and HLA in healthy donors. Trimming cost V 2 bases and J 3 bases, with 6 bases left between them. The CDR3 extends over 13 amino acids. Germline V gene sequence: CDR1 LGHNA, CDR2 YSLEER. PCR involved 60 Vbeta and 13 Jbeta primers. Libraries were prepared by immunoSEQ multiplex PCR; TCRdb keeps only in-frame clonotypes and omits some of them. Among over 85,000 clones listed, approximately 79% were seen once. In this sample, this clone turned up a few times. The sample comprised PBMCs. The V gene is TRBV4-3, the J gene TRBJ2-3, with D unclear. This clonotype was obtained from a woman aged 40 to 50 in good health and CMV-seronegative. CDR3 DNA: TGCGCCAGCAGCCAAATGGAGACAGATACGCAGTATTTT. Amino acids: CASSQMETDTQYF.